Described below is a single T cell receptor beta chain sequence and its context. This CDR3 is built from 14 residues. Germline loops: CDR1 SGHRS, CDR2 YFSETQ. V was shortened by 4 bases and J by 2 bases, with 11 bases between the two germline ends. This sample was taken from a study of blood T cells in healthy people across ages. A second PCR, run for about 7 to 11 cycles, used a sample-barcoded 5' primer plus a J-beta primer mix. TCRdb reprocessed the 5' RACE reads via MiXCR and lists one record per CDR3 protein. The data show over 1,500,000 distinct CDR3 sequences, with roughly two fifths seen just once and roughly 24% held by the top ten.

The V and J genes are TRBV5-1 and TRBJ2-3; a weak D match, TRBD1 (5 bases). The source material was blood. This TCR was sampled from a human donor in good health. The DNA of the CDR3 is TGCGCCAGCAGCGGGGCGTTAAACACAGATACGCAGTATTTT. It is translated as CASSGALNTDTQYF.